The 28 T cell receptor beta chains given below trace back to one sample, sequenced in a study of multiple sclerosis patients with progressive multifocal leukoencephalopathy. The data were produced by immunoSEQ multiplex PCR, yet TCRdb's version contains in-frame clones alone and is incomplete. The table includes under 30,000 clones, roughly 90% detected once. Time point meaning: roughly 12 months of natalizumab therapy. This specimen consisted of PBMCs, obtained from a patient treated with natalizumab. The receptor source for this set is a human donor with multiple sclerosis.

This chain uses TRBV2 with TRBJ1-2; 7 bases agree with TRBD1. Unmatched junction bases numbered 9, after V lost 7 bases and J lost 7 bases. The CDR3 contains 13 residues. Germline V gene lookup returns CDR1 SNHLY and CDR2 FYNNEI. Written as DNA, the CDR3 is TGTGCCAGCACTGCGGGACAGATCTCTGGCTACACCTTC. The encoded protein is CASTAGQISGYTF.

CDR3 nucleotide sequence: TGTGCCAGCAGCCAAGGACAGCTTTATGGCTACACCTTC. Amino acids: CASSQGQLYGYTF. V usage is TRBV16 and J usage is TRBJ1-2; maybe TRBD1 (6 bases). Trimming pared 2 bases from V and 5 bases from J, leaving 9 bases between. Germline CDR1 and CDR2: KGHSY and FQNENV. There are 13 residues in the CDR3. The full variable domain, in which reference TRBV16 and TRBJ1-2 provide the parts outside the CDR3, is GEEVAQTPKHLVRGEGQKAKLYCAPIKGHSYVFWYQQVLKNEFKFLISFQNENVFDETGMPKERFSAKCLPNSPCSLEIQATKLEDSAVYFCASSQGQLYGYTFGSGTRLTVV.

This chain uses TRBV7-2 with TRBJ2-1; unclear D gene. V lost 2 bases and J 2 bases, leaving 16 bases between the germline ends. Germline lookup yields CDR1 SGHTA and CDR2 FQGNSA. This CDR3 spans 17 amino acids. CDR3 sequence (DNA): TGTGCCAGCAGCTTATCTTATCGGACGAAGGCCTACAATGAGCAGTTCTTC. This gives the protein CASSLSYRTKAYNEQFF.

This chain joins TRBV4-3 and TRBJ2-7; TRBD2 matches 8 bases. Trimming took 0 bases from V and 6 from J; bases not matched to a gene: 7. CDR1 is LGHNA and CDR2 is YSLEER in the germline V gene. CDR3 length: 15 residues. CDR3 in DNA: TGCGCCAGCAGCCAAGACGGGAGGGGGAACGGCGAGCAGTACTTC. Amino acid sequence: CASSQDGRGNGEQYF.

As to this clone: The junction departs from the called germline gene at one end, perhaps through a read error. The rearrangement uses TRBV5-6 and TRBJ1-5; D unclear. CDR1 and CDR2 (germline): SGHDT, YYEEEE. CDR3 length: 15 residues. The CDR3 DNA follows: TGTGACAGCAGCTCCGACCCCGGAGGTGATCAGCCCCGGCATTTT. It is translated as CDSSSDPGGDQPRHF. Full variable domain (missing parts from reference TRBV5-6 and TRBJ1-5): DAGVTQSPTHLIKTRGQQVTLRCSPKSGHDTVSWYQQALGQGPQFIFQYYEEEERQRGNFPDRFSGHQFPNYSSELNVNALLLGDSALYLCDSSSDPGGDQPRHFGDGTRLSIL.

This clone was detected only once. CDR3 coding DNA: TGTGCCTCAAAAGGTGCTAGCGGGGGGGCCCCCAACACCGGGGAGCTGTTTTTT. It specifies CASKGASGGAPNTGELFF. V is TRBV28 and J is TRBJ2-2; 12 positions match TRBD2. This CDR3 has 18 residues. The V and J ends lost 11 bases and 2 bases, in that order; junction bases with no gene match: 15. CDR1 and CDR2 from the germline V gene are MDHEN and SYDVKM.

The CDR3, as DNA: TGCAGCGTTGAAGATCCCCGACAGGGTCCAGAGACCCAGTACTTC. Its protein product is CSVEDPRQGPETQYF. V and J are TRBV29-1 and TRBJ2-5; 7 bases are a match to TRBD1. The CDR3 is 15 residues long. V shed 0 bases, J shed 4 bases, and the junction held 8 bases outside the gene matches. Germline lookup yields CDR1 SQVTM and CDR2 ANQGSEA. The variable domain in full, completed from reference TRBV29-1 and TRBJ2-5, reads SAVISQKPSRDICQRGTSLTIQCQVDSQVTMMFWYRQQPGQSLTLIATANQGSEATYESGFVIDKFPISRPNLTFSTLTVSNMSPEDSSIYLCSVEDPRQGPETQYFGPGTRLLVL.

The chain joins TRBV5-6 to TRBJ2-1; D gene uncertain. The V and J ends lost 4 bases and 5 bases respectively, with 19 bases between them. Per germline, CDR1 SGHDT and CDR2 YYEEEE. The CDR3 spans 16 residues. The CDR3 is CASSPSFVKVDNEQFF. As DNA, the CDR3 is TGTGCCAGCAGCCCCAGTTTTGTGAAAGTCGACAATGAGCAGTTCTTC.

On this clone itself: Germline and junction disagree at one end, which may indicate a read error. The rearrangement uses TRBV6-5 and TRBJ2-5; no clear D. Germline CDR1 is MNHEY and CDR2 is SVGAGI. The CDR3 loop spans 13 amino acids. The CDR3 DNA reads as TGTGCCAGCAGACTTTCACACCAGGAGACCCAGTACTTC. It is translated as CASRLSHQETQYF.

The genes are TRBV5-1 and TRBJ1-1; D is unresolved. Trimming removed 1 base from V and 1 base from J, with 11 bases in between. Germline V gene sequence: CDR1 SGHRS, CDR2 YFSETQ. The CDR3 loop spans 15 amino acids. Written as DNA, the CDR3 is TGCGCCAGCAGCTTGCCTGCCTACCCGAACACTGAAGCTTTCTTT. Translating it yields CASSLPAYPNTEAFF.

The genes are TRBV7-6 and TRBJ1-1; D may be TRBD1 (5 bases). Trimming took 4 bases from V and 1 from J, leaving 7 bases between them. The CDR3 contains 13 residues. Germline assignment: CDR1 SGHVS and CDR2 FNYEAQ. CDR3 coding DNA: TGTGCCAGCAGCTCCGGGACGAACACTGAAGCTTTCTTT. Protein sequence: CASSSGTNTEAFF.

The V and J genes are TRBV19 and TRBJ1-6, with no clear D. The CDR3 spans 14 residues. Germline V gene sequence: CDR1 LNHDA, CDR2 SQIVND (reference sequence). Deletions cut 0 bases from V and 6 bases from J, with 6 bases between. The CDR3: CASSIEGSNSPLHF. CDR3 in DNA: TGTGCCAGTAGTATAGAGGGGAGTAATTCACCCCTCCACTTT.

This sequence joins TRBV7-9 and TRBJ2-2; no clear D gene. The CDR3 has 13 amino acids. V lost 2 bases, J lost 7 bases, and 8 bases lay in between. Per germline, CDR1 SEHNR and CDR2 FQNEAQ (reference sequence). The CDR3 protein is CASSLLGVGELFF. The CDR3 DNA reads as TGTGCCAGCAGCTTACTTGGGGTCGGGGAGCTGTTTTTT.

This sequence joins TRBV5-4 and TRBJ2-1, with a tentative D call TRBD1 (7 bases). The CDR3 is made up of 16 amino acids. Trimming pared 0 bases from V and 0 bases from J, leaving 10 bases between. Germline values: CDR1 SGHNT, CDR2 YYREEE (reference sequence). CDR3 protein: CASSLGRGDSYNEQFF. CDR3 DNA: TGTGCCAGCAGCTTGGGCAGGGGGGACTCCTACAATGAGCAGTTCTTC.

The chain links TRBV4-2 to TRBJ2-3; possibly TRBD1 for D (6 bases). Germline assignment: CDR1 LGHNA and CDR2 YNFKEQ. V was shortened by 2 bases and J by 2 bases, with 17 bases between the two germline ends. CDR3 length: 17 amino acids. The CDR3 here is CASSQPDRQGPTDTQYF. Here the CDR3 DNA reads TGTGCCAGCAGCCAACCCGACCGGCAGGGGCCCACAGATACGCAGTATTTT.

This clone came up a few times. CDR3 DNA: TGTGCCAGCAGCGGGGGACGGACAATCTATGGCTACACCTTC. Its protein product is CASSGGRTIYGYTF. The chain recombines TRBV6-5 with TRBJ1-2; D is perhaps TRBD1 (5 bases). Germline CDR1 MNHEY, CDR2 SVGAGI. This CDR3 has 14 amino acids. Trimming took off 6 bases at V and 4 bases at J, with 15 bases between the two ends.

This clone was seen only a few times. The chain links TRBV7-2 to TRBJ1-1; weak D call: TRBD1 (5 bases). Germline CDR1 and CDR2: SGHTA and FQGNSA. V was clipped by 3 bases and J by 6 bases, with 14 bases between them. The length of the CDR3 is 14 residues. The CDR3 region is CASSFEGRGAEAFF. CDR3 bases: TGTGCCAGCAGCTTCGAAGGCCGGGGGGCTGAAGCTTTCTTT.

V gene TRBV13 combines with J gene TRBJ1-1, with 9 bases identical to TRBD1. With V trimmed by 5 bases and J by 5 bases, 15 bases remained unmatched. This CDR3 contains 17 residues. From germline, CDR1 is PRHDT and CDR2 FYEKMQ (reference sequence). The CDR3 DNA is TGTGCCAGCAGCAATACCGGGACAGGGAGTTTCGGAACTGAAGCTTTCTTT. As protein: CASSNTGTGSFGTEAFF. Full variable domain (outside the CDR3, taken from reference TRBV13 and TRBJ1-1): AAGVIQSPRHLIKEKRETATLKCYPIPRHDTVYWYQQGPGQDPQFLISFYEKMQSDKGSIPDRFSAQQFSDYHSELNMSSLELGDSALYFCASSNTGTGSFGTEAFFGQGTRLTVV.

The CDR3 loop reads CASTDPPRDTYGYTF. In DNA, the CDR3 is TGTGCCAGTACCGATCCCCCGAGGGACACCTATGGCTACACCTTC. The J gene is TRBJ1-2, the V gene TRBV19; D may be TRBD1 (6 bases). V lost 7 bases and J 4 bases, leaving 19 bases between the germline ends. Germline V gives CDR1 LNHDA, CDR2 SQIVND (reference sequence). The CDR3 is 15 residues long.

The rearrangement uses TRBV10-3 and TRBJ2-3; the match to TRBD2 covers 8 bases. This CDR3 contains 15 residues. Germline CDR1 is ENHRY and CDR2 is SYGVKD. Unmatched junction bases numbered 9, after V lost 10 bases and J lost 0 bases. The CDR3 nucleotides read TGTGCCACCAGCGGGGGAGGCGCTAGCACAGATACGCAGTATTTT. It specifies CATSGGGASTDTQYF.

The V and J genes are TRBV6-4 and TRBJ2-1; 9 nucleotides line up with TRBD2. V shed 2 bases, J shed 7 bases, and the junction held 6 bases outside the gene matches. CDR3 length: 15 residues. CDR1 is MRHNA, CDR2 SNTAGT, per germline. CDR3: CASSDAGGPVNEQFF. The CDR3 DNA is TGTGCCAGCAGTGACGCGGGGGGGCCAGTGAATGAGCAGTTCTTC.

The gene calls are TRBV7-3 and TRBJ2-5; 8 positions match TRBD2. The CDR3 is 18 amino acids. The ends lost 5 bases at V and 7 bases at J; junction bases unmatched: 21. CDR1 is SGHTA and CDR2 is FQGTGA in the germline V gene. This CDR3 is CASSKGWVAGTRHSTQYF. In nucleotides, the CDR3 is TGTGCCAGCAGCAAGGGTTGGGTAGCGGGGACAAGACACTCGACCCAGTACTTC.

The chain carries TRBV5-5 and TRBJ2-7, with D tentatively TRBD1 (5 bases). The CDR3 length is 12 residues. Trimming took 2 bases from V and 3 from J, leaving 6 bases between them. Germline CDR1 SGHKS, CDR2 YYEKEE (reference sequence). The CDR3 DNA sequence: TGTGCCAGCAGCTTAGGGGACTACGAGCAGTACTTC. Its protein product is CASSLGDYEQYF.

This clone was seen just once. The J gene is TRBJ2-1, the V gene TRBV7-9; 12 bases are a match to TRBD1. Germline V CDR1 and CDR2: SEHNR, FQNEAQ (reference sequence). The V and J ends lost 5 bases and 8 bases, in that order; junction bases with no gene match: 10. The CDR3 consists of 16 residues. The DNA of the CDR3 is TGTGCCAGCAGCCCTAGAGGGACAGGGGGCAGGTATGAGCAGTTCTTC. Translated: CASSPRGTGGRYEQFF. Looking up the rest from reference TRBV7-9 and TRBJ2-1 gives the full variable domain: DTGVSQNPRHKITKRGQNVTFRCDPISEHNRLYWYRQTLGQGPEFLTYFQNEAQLEKSRLLSDRFSAERPKGSFSTLEIQRTEQGDSAMYLCASSPRGTGGRYEQFFGPGTRLTVL.

In its sample, this clone was seen a few times. This chain joins TRBV2 and TRBJ1-6; the D gene is possibly TRBD1 (5 bases). Germline values: CDR1 SNHLY, CDR2 FYNNEI. This CDR3 comprises 14 residues. V was cut by 9 bases and J by 0 bases, with 9 bases left in between. The CDR3 sequence: CASIGGSYNSPLHF. CDR3 sequence (DNA): TGTGCCAGTATCGGGGGCTCCTATAATTCACCCCTCCACTTT.

This chain links TRBV6-4 with TRBJ1-2, with unresolved D. The germline CDR1 and CDR2 sequences are MRHNA and SNTAGT. V dropped 0 bases and J dropped 4 bases, with 6 bases sitting between them. There are 13 residues in the CDR3. CDR3 amino acids: CASSDSPGYGYTF. The CDR3 DNA sequence: TGTGCCAGCAGTGACTCCCCCGGCTATGGCTACACCTTC.

The rearrangement joins TRBV5-1 to TRBJ2-5, with TRBD2 identical over 7 bases. The CDR3 has 15 residues. CDR1 is SGHRS and CDR2 is YFSETQ in the germline V gene. The junction had 16 bases not matched to a gene; V was cut back by 9 bases and J by 5 bases. Written as DNA, the CDR3 is TGCGCCAAAAACACACTAGCGCTTGAACGGGAGACCCAGTACTTC. Translating it yields CAKNTLALERETQYF.

This rearrangement joins TRBV30 to TRBJ2-7; D gene ambiguous. CDR1 and CDR2 (germline): GTSNPN, SVGIG (reference sequence). The length of the CDR3 is 10 residues. Trimming shortened V by 0 bases and J by 6 bases, and 3 bases separated the two germline ends. This CDR3 is CAWSVGEQYF. Written as DNA, the CDR3 is TGTGCCTGGAGTGTGGGCGAGCAGTACTTC.